The rows below give T cell receptor beta chains drawn from one sample of a study of memory CD4+ T cells and cytomegalovirus serostatus. Libraries were prepared by immunoSEQ multiplex PCR; TCRdb keeps only in-frame clonotypes and omits some of them. The data hold about 50,000 clones, with roughly four fifths observed a single time. Material: memory CD4+ T cells from blood. The receptors were sampled from an adult in good health and CMV-seronegative. Each CDR3 is given with its conserved first and last residue.

>TRBV5-1|TRBJ1-2
CASSLLGGQGDTNYGYTF
>TRBV25-1|TRBJ2-7
CASRGTGVYEQYF
>TRBV5-1|TRBJ2-7
CASSSAGDRYEQYF
>TRBV11-3|TRBJ2-5
CASSLRWQETQYF
>TRBV30|TRBJ2-7
CAWAGTGGFGYEQYF
>TRBV11-2|TRBJ1-4
CASSLDQGANEKLFF
>TRBV10-3|TRBJ1-4
CAISAGQGTTNEKLFF
>TRBV27|TRBJ1-3
CASSPGRAGNTIYF
>TRBV4-1|TRBJ1-2
CASSPRDRFPGYTF
>TRBV18|TRBJ2-5
CASSRDTEETQYF
>TRBV19|TRBJ1-2
CASNSRTRGYTF
>TRBV4-3|TRBJ2-2
CASSQAGATGELFF
>TRBV11-3|TRBJ2-5
CASSLGQQVRETQYF
>TRBV7-2|TRBJ1-2
CASSFDRESVYGYTF
>TRBV7-9|TRBJ2-5
CASSVAGETQYF
>TRBV6-5|TRBJ2-2
CASSYGWTANTGELFF
>TRBV2|TRBJ1-2
CASGGQGSGGYTF
>TRBV4-1|TRBJ1-1
CASSSREGRTEAFF
>TRBV7-2|TRBJ2-3
CASSLIPIGGDTQYF
>TRBV27|TRBJ2-3
CASSLNRGADTQYF
>TRBV28|TRBJ1-1
CASSLHTGGNTEAFF
>TRBV5-4|TRBJ2-5
CASSLGRRTETQYF
>TRBV18|TRBJ2-7
CASSGPGFSSYEQYF
>TRBV9|TRBJ1-1
CASSVQDRNTEAFF
>TRBV7-6|TRBJ2-5
CASSTGFETQYF
>TRBV6-1|TRBJ1-6
CASGSGQNNSPLHF
>TRBV4-2|TRBJ1-5
CASSHYQGVDQPQHF
>TRBV12-5|TRBJ2-5
CASGSDRERGAAETQYF
>TRBV19|TRBJ1-2
CAGGQGGDYGYTF